A selection of T cell receptor beta chains follows, all from one sample in a study of T cells in narcolepsy. Their specific antigens are unknown. The assay was immunoSEQ multiplex PCR, and TCRdb's table has in-frame clones only and misses some. The repertoire includes 2,300 or so clones, 26% of them detected once, and roughly 4.3% sits in the top ten. Sequenced sample: cultured CD4+ T cells from cerebrospinal fluid. The receptors come from a human donor with narcolepsy. Each CDR3 is given with its conserved first and last residue. D genes are given only for firm matches. Clone size appears in some rows only: once, few, many, or a class for an expanded clone.

abundance | j_gene | v_gene | d_gene | CDR3nt | CDR3aa
medium-sized | TRBJ1-2 | TRBV6-5 | . | TGTGCCAGCAGTTACTCGCGCCAGGCCTATGGCTACACCTTC | CASSYSRQAYGYTF
. | TRBJ1-6 | TRBV11-2 | . | TGTGCCAGCAGCCAAGACAGGTATTCACCCCTCCACTTT | CASSQDRYSPLHF
medium-sized | TRBJ2-1 | TRBV7-9 | TRBD2 | TGTGCCAGCAGCTCACGGACTAGCGCGGCCTACAATGAGCAGTTCTTC | CASSSRTSAAYNEQFF
. | TRBJ1-5 | TRBV19 | . | TGTGCCAGTAGTCAACTAGCAGGTCAGCCCCAGCATTTT | CASSQLAGQPQHF
few | TRBJ1-5 | TRBV6-1 | . | TGTGCCAGCAGTGTGGGGGTCGAACAGCCCCAGCATTTT | CASSVGVEQPQHF
few | TRBJ1-2 | TRBV30 | TRBD1 | TGTGCCTGGAGTGGAGGGGCAGGGGGCTTGTCTGGCTACACCTTC | CAWSGGAGGLSGYTF
. | TRBJ2-1 | TRBV5-8 | TRBD2 | TGTGCCAGCAGCCGGCCGGGACTAGGCCCCTACAATGAGCAGTTCTTC | CASSRPGLGPYNEQFF
. | TRBJ1-2 | TRBV6-6 | . | TGTGCCAGCAGCCCGGACTCATGGGGTGGCTACACCTTC | CASSPDSWGGYTF
. | TRBJ2-5 | TRBV7-2 | TRBD2 | TGTGCCAGCAGCTTCCAGCGGGGGAGGGAGACCCAGTACTTC | CASSFQRGRETQYF
medium-sized | TRBJ1-1 | TRBV9 | . | TGTGCCAGCAGCGGGCAGCCCAAAGGGAACACTGAAGCTTTCTTT | CASSGQPKGNTEAFF
few | TRBJ1-2 | TRBV6-1 | . | TGTGCCAGCAGGGGAGATAGGGCGGGTGGCTACACCTTC | CASRGDRAGGYTF
. | TRBJ2-5 | TRBV7-3 | TRBD2 | TGTGCCAGCAGCTCCGACGGGACTAGAGGGGAAACCCAGTACTTC | CASSSDGTRGETQYF
large | TRBJ1-1 | TRBV5-1 | TRBD1 | TGCGCCAGCAGCAGTAGGACAGGGGATACTGAAGCTTTCTTT | CASSSRTGDTEAFF
. | TRBJ1-1 | TRBV6-6 | . | TGTGCCAGCAGTTACGATGGGGGGGCGGTATTCACTGAAGCTTTCTTT | CASSYDGGAVFTEAFF
. | TRBJ1-6 | TRBV6-1 | . | TGTGCCAGCGCACCGTATAATTCACCCCTCCACTTT | CASAPYNSPLHF
large | TRBJ2-7 | TRBV2 | TRBD1 | TGTGCCAGCAGTGAATCTCAGGGGGCAAGCTACGAGCAGTACTTC | CASSESQGASYEQYF
. | TRBJ2-2 | TRBV11-3 | . | TGTGCCAGCAGCTCCCAGGGGGGGCCGGGCACCGGGGAGCTGTTTTTT | CASSSQGGPGTGELFF
medium-sized | TRBJ2-1 | TRBV27 | TRBD2 | TGTGCCAGCAGTTTTGGGGAGGGAGAGCAGTTCTTC | CASSFGEGEQFF
few | TRBJ1-4 | TRBV29-1 | TRBD1 | TGCAGCGTTTCCGACAGGGATGCTAATGAAAAACTGTTTTTT | CSVSDRDANEKLFF
. | TRBJ2-3 | TRBV6-1 | TRBD2 | TGTGCCAGCAAAACTAGCGGGGGAGCAGATACGCAGTATTTT | CASKTSGGADTQYF
few | TRBJ2-1 | TRBV11-3 | TRBD2 | TGTGCCAGTTCTAGCGGGGGGGCGAACAATGAGCAGTTCTTC | CASSSGGANNEQFF
. | TRBJ2-7 | TRBV6-1 | . | TGTGCCAGCAGGAACTCCTACGAGCAGTACTTC | CASRNSYEQYF
. | TRBJ1-2 | TRBV7-9 | TRBD1 | TGTGCCAGCAGCTTAGACAAGGGGGCAGCTGGCTACACCTTC | CASSLDKGAAGYTF
. | TRBJ2-5 | TRBV7-7 | TRBD2 | TGTGCCAGCAGCTTAGACGGGGGGGCCGCTAAACAAGAGACCCAGTACTTC | CASSLDGGAAKQETQYF
. | TRBJ2-3 | TRBV4-2 | TRBD2 | TGTGCCAGCAGTCAAGCGGGGATTGGCACAGATACGCAGTATTTT | CASSQAGIGTDTQYF
medium-sized | TRBJ2-1 | TRBV18 | . | TGTGCCAGCTCACCACAAGACGGCAGCCTAAACTTAGATGAGCAGTTCTTC | CASSPQDGSLNLDEQFF
medium-sized | TRBJ1-1 | TRBV18 | TRBD1 | TGTGCCAGCTCGCGACAGGGGAGGACTGAAGCTTTCTTT | CASSRQGRTEAFF
. | TRBJ2-2 | TRBV7-9 | . | TGTGCCAGCAGCTTAGGCAGCGCGAACACCGGGGAGCTGTTTTTT | CASSLGSANTGELFF
. | TRBJ1-2 | TRBV7-9 | . | TGTGCCAGCAGCTTAGCTGGGGGGACTGGCTACACCTTC | CASSLAGGTGYTF
. | TRBJ1-2 | TRBV2 | . | TGTGCCAGCAGTGGGTCAGGCAGCTATGGCTACACCTTC | CASSGSGSYGYTF
. | TRBJ1-1 | TRBV7-3 | TRBD1 | TGTGCCAGCAGCTTAGCGGTCGGACAGGGGACTGAAGCTTTCTTT | CASSLAVGQGTEAFF
. | TRBJ2-6 | TRBV18 | . | TGTGCCAGCTCACCACCGGGTAGCTCTGGGGCCAACGTCCTGACTTTC | CASSPPGSSGANVLTF
few | TRBJ1-3 | TRBV18 | . | TGTGCCAGCTCTCTTGACAGTTTGGGGAACACCATATATTTT | CASSLDSLGNTIYF
. | TRBJ2-7 | TRBV5-1 | . | TGCGCCAGCGGTCAGGGAAGATACGAGCAGTACTTC | CASGQGRYEQYF
. | TRBJ2-1 | TRBV6-5 | . | TGTGCCAGCAGTTATCCGCTCTCCTACAATGAGCAGTTCTTC | CASSYPLSYNEQFF
few | TRBJ2-5 | TRBV2 | . | TGTGCCAGCAACGCAGGGGGGAGATTAGCGGCGGAGACCCAGTACTTC | CASNAGGRLAAETQYF
medium-sized | TRBJ1-1 | TRBV29-1 | . | TGCAGCGTTGAAGTTCAGGGCAGGACGGACACTGAAGCTTTCTTT | CSVEVQGRTDTEAFF
. | TRBJ2-7 | TRBV5-8 | . | TGTGCCAGCCGTTTCTCATCAGCGGCCTATTCCTACGAGCAGTACTTC | CASRFSSAAYSYEQYF